One sample yielded the 26 T cell receptor beta chains listed below, sequenced in a study of blood T cell repertoires in COVID-19. TCRdb keeps only in-frame clones here, not all; method: immunoSEQ multiplex PCR. The sample gives 20,000 to 25,000 clones, 80% of which show up once; approximately 58% is in the top ten. The sequencing sample was made of peripheral blood. Source of these receptors: a woman older than 75 with acute or convalescent COVID-19.

The rearrangement uses TRBV12-3 or TRBV12-4 and TRBJ1-1; D is possibly TRBD1 (6 bases). V was pared by 5 bases and J by 11 bases, with 18 bases between. The CDR3 length is 13 residues. In DNA form, the CDR3 reads TGTGCCAGCAGTGACAACAGGGTCGGTTCGGCTTTCTTT. Amino acid sequence: CASSDNRVGSAFF.

The rearrangement joins TRBV6-1 to TRBJ2-5, with TRBD2 matching over 7 bases. Germline V CDR1 and CDR2: MNHNS, SASEGT. The CDR3 has 16 residues. The V gene end was trimmed by 3 bases and the J gene end by 2 bases; junction bases not matched to a gene: 9. The CDR3 protein is CASSDVSGGYQETQYF. CDR3 nucleotides: TGTGCCAGCAGTGATGTGTCGGGAGGATATCAAGAGACCCAGTACTTC.

The chain carries TRBV7-9 and TRBJ1-1; D may be TRBD1 (6 bases). This CDR3 contains 14 residues. CDR1 and CDR2 from the germline V gene are SEHNR and FQNEAQ (reference sequence). Deletions cut 5 bases from V and 4 bases from J, with 14 bases between. The CDR3 nucleotides are TGTGCCAGCAGCGTACAGGGTCGGACCACTGAAGCTTTCTTT. Translated, it gives CASSVQGRTTEAFF. Filled out from reference TRBV7-9 and TRBJ1-1, the complete variable domain reads DTGVSQNPRHKITKRGQNVTFRCDPISEHNRLYWYRQTLGQGPEFLTYFQNEAQLEKSRLLSDRFSAERPKGSFSTLEIQRTEQGDSAMYLCASSVQGRTTEAFFGQGTRLTVV.

The chain couples TRBV5-1 to TRBJ2-7, with TRBD2 as a possible D gene (5 bases). Germline V gives CDR1 SGHRS, CDR2 YFSETQ. The CDR3 loop spans 16 amino acids. V shed 0 bases and J shed 3 bases, with 16 bases lying between them. The CDR3 protein is CASSLDGSAEGYEQYF. The CDR3 bases are TGCGCCAGCAGCTTGGATGGGTCCGCTGAGGGCTACGAGCAGTACTTC.

The chain has TRBV19 and TRBJ2-3; TRBD2 aligns across 14 bases. The CDR3 spans 16 residues. The V gene end was trimmed by 4 bases and the J gene end by 3 bases; junction bases not matched to a gene: 3. The V gene's germline CDR1 is LNHDA and CDR2 SQIVND (reference sequence). The DNA for the CDR3 is TGTGCCAGTAGTAAGGGACTAGCGGGAGTAACAGATACGCAGTATTTT. It codes for CASSKGLAGVTDTQYF.

The gene calls are TRBV10-3 and TRBJ2-1; 8 nucleotides line up with TRBD2. Germline V gives CDR1 ENHRY, CDR2 SYGVKD. Losses at the gene ends were 6 bases for V and 4 bases for J; bases not matched to a gene: 11. The CDR3 length is 16 residues. Here the CDR3 reads CAIRITAGEEYNEQFF. The CDR3 DNA is TGTGCCATCAGGATTACAGCGGGAGAGGAATACAATGAGCAGTTCTTC.

This rearrangement joins TRBV3-1 (or the pseudogene TRBV3-2) to TRBJ2-7, with D perhaps matching TRBD2 (6 bases). The V gene's germline CDR1 is LGHDT and CDR2 YNNKEL (reference sequence). The CDR3 runs 14 residues. The V end was cut by 2 bases, the J end by 6 bases, with 14 bases between. CDR3 protein: CASSQPSEGGEQYF. CDR3 in DNA: TGTGCCAGCAGCCAACCCTCGGAGGGAGGCGAGCAGTACTTC.

This chain links TRBV6-2 or TRBV6-3 with TRBJ2-7, with 11 bases lining up with TRBD1. Germline V gives CDR1 MNHEY, CDR2 SVGEGT. The CDR3 is made up of 16 amino acids. Trimming took 4 bases from V and 0 from J; bases not matched to a gene: 5. For the CDR3, the DNA is TGTGCCAGCAGTTTCCCCGGGACAGGGGGCTCCTACGAGCAGTACTTC. Translation gives CASSFPGTGGSYEQYF.

The rearrangement links TRBV6-2 or TRBV6-3 to TRBJ1-2; D is uncertain. The V and J ends lost 5 bases and 5 bases respectively, with 9 bases between them. The CDR3 sequence is 12 residues long. Germline CDR1 reads MNHEY; CDR2 reads SVGEGT. The CDR3 spells CASSVSGYGYTF. Written as DNA, the CDR3 is TGTGCCAGCAGTGTCTCGGGATATGGCTACACCTTC.

This clone was counted between two and nine times. V gene TRBV5-4 combines with J gene TRBJ2-7, with D perhaps matching TRBD2 (5 bases). The CDR3 length is 14 residues. CDR1 is SGHNT and CDR2 is YYREEE in the germline V gene (reference sequence). Trimming took off 4 bases at V and 3 bases at J, with 14 bases between the two ends. CDR3 loop: CASSPGERLYEQYF. The CDR3 DNA reads as TGTGCCAGCAGCCCCGGGGAGCGGCTCTACGAGCAGTACTTC. The complete variable domain, with remaining parts taken from reference TRBV5-4 and TRBJ2-7, reads ETGVTQSPTHLIKTRGQQVTLRCSSQSGHNTVSWYQQALGQGPQFIFQYYREEENGRGNFPPRFSGLQFPNYSSELNVNALELDDSALYLCASSPGERLYEQYFGPGTRLTVT.

The CDR3 region has the DNA TGTGCCAGAAGCTTTGAGACTAGCGGGGGGCCAAACACCGGGGAGCTGTTTTTT. Protein: CARSFETSGGPNTGELFF. J is TRBJ2-2 and V is TRBV7-5; the table names TRBD2, a call not compared with the DNA. TRBV7-5 is assigned pseudogene status. This CDR3 has 18 residues.

This clone has only one observation. The J gene is TRBJ1-1, the V gene TRBV11-2; no definite D call. The germline CDR1 and CDR2 sequences are SGHAT and FQNNGV. Trimming pared 6 bases from V and 1 base from J, leaving 9 bases between. The CDR3 length is 13 residues. CDR3 in DNA: TGTGCCAGCAGTACCCGGGAGAACACTGAAGCTTTCTTT. Protein product: CASSTRENTEAFF. The complete variable domain, with remaining parts taken from reference TRBV11-2 and TRBJ1-1, reads EAGVAQSPRYKIIEKRQSVAFWCNPISGHATLYWYQQILGQGPKLLIQFQNNGVVDDSQLPKDRFSAERLKGVDSTLKIQPAKLEDSAVYLCASSTRENTEAFFGQGTRLTVV.

The V gene is TRBV6-5, the J gene TRBJ1-2, with 7 bases matching TRBD1. Trimming at V came to 6 bases and at J to 0 bases, leaving 4 bases not matched to a gene. The CDR3 extends over 14 amino acids. Germline CDR1 and CDR2: MNHEY and SVGAGI. The CDR3 region is CASSRGTANYGYTF. The DNA of the CDR3 is TGTGCCAGCAGCCGTGGGACAGCTAACTATGGCTACACCTTC.

The chain links TRBV18 to TRBJ1-2, with D perhaps TRBD1 (6 bases). The CDR3 consists of 16 residues. Germline lookup yields CDR1 KGHSH and CDR2 LQKENI. Trimming took off 2 bases at V and 4 bases at J, with 17 bases between the two ends. Here the CDR3 DNA reads TGTGCCAGCTCACCATGGGGACAAGCCGGAAGCTATGGCTACACCTTC. Protein sequence: CASSPWGQAGSYGYTF.

This chain links TRBV5-5 with TRBJ1-5; D might be TRBD1 (5 bases). The CDR3 covers 14 residues. Trimming took off 3 bases at V and 9 bases at J, with 16 bases between the two ends. Germline V gene sequence: CDR1 SGHKS, CDR2 YYEKEE (reference sequence). CDR3 nucleotides: TGTGCCAGCAGCTGGGGACTGCCGTCGTCGCCCCAGCATTTT. This codes for CASSWGLPSSPQHF.

This chain uses TRBV27 with TRBJ1-2; D not resolved. CDR3 size: 13 residues. Trimming stripped 7 bases from V and 0 bases from J, with 9 bases between. Looked up from germline, CDR1 is MNHEY and CDR2 is SMNVEV (reference sequence). CDR3 sequence: CASNVTANYGYTF. Written as DNA, the CDR3 is TGTGCCAGCAATGTAACGGCTAACTATGGCTACACCTTC.

V usage is TRBV3-1 (or the pseudogene TRBV3-2) and J usage is TRBJ1-2; the match to TRBD1 covers 8 bases. V lost 0 bases, J lost 4 bases, and 4 bases stayed unmatched. The CDR3 is 15 residues long. The germline V gene encodes CDR1 LGHDT and CDR2 YNNKEL (reference sequence). CDR3: CASSQDGGQGYGYTF. The DNA for the CDR3 is TGTGCCAGCAGCCAAGATGGTGGACAGGGCTATGGCTACACCTTC.

This clone was detected once. The CDR3 protein is CASSSGLAGYNEQFF. In nucleotides, the CDR3 is TGTGCCAGCAGCTCGGGACTAGCGGGCTACAATGAGCAGTTCTTC. The chain joins TRBV7-9 to TRBJ2-1, with 12 bases that match TRBD2. CDR3 size: 15 residues. The germline CDR1 and CDR2 sequences are SEHNR and FQNEAQ (reference sequence). V was pared by 4 bases and J by 3 bases, with 1 base of the junction left unmatched.

The J gene is TRBJ1-1, the V gene TRBV19; D not resolved. Germline V gene sequence: CDR1 LNHDA, CDR2 SQIVND (reference sequence). The CDR3 is 13 residues long. V shed 3 bases and J shed 1 base, with 6 bases lying between them. CDR3 region: CASSMYRNTEAFF. The CDR3 DNA is TGTGCCAGTAGTATGTACAGGAACACTGAAGCTTTCTTT.

The chain carries TRBV29-1 and TRBJ2-1, with a possible D match to TRBD2 (5 bases). The germline V gene encodes CDR1 SQVTM and CDR2 ANQGSEA. The CDR3 contains 14 residues. The germline V and J ends were trimmed by 3 bases and 0 bases, with 9 bases remaining between them. For the CDR3, the DNA is TGCAGCGTTGAGGAGCGGAGCTCCTACAATGAGCAGTTCTTC. It translates to CSVEERSSYNEQFF.

V is TRBV2 and J is TRBJ2-5, with 7 bases fitting TRBD2. Trimming cost V 4 bases and J 3 bases; bases outside gene matches: 5. CDR1 and CDR2 from the germline V gene are SNHLY and FYNNEI. The CDR3 extends over 14 amino acids. DNA for the CDR3: TGTGCCAGCAGTGGGGCTAGCGGAAAAGAGACCCAGTACTTC. Amino acids: CASSGASGKETQYF. Full variable domain (missing parts from reference TRBV2 and TRBJ2-5): EPEVTQTPSHQVTQMGQEVILRCVPISNHLYFYWYRQILGQKVEFLVSFYNNEISEKSEIFDDQFSVERPDGSNFTLKIRSTKLEDSAMYFCASSGASGKETQYFGPGTRLLVL.

The chain employs TRBV27 and TRBJ1-2; tentatively, D is TRBD1 (6 bases). V dropped 3 bases and J dropped 0 bases, with 11 bases sitting between them. Germline CDR1 reads MNHEY; CDR2 reads SMNVEV (reference sequence). The CDR3 totals 15 residues. The CDR3 region is CASSFLDRANYGYTF. For the CDR3, the DNA is TGTGCCAGCAGTTTCCTGGACAGAGCTAACTATGGCTACACCTTC.

This clone was observed a few times. The rearrangement links TRBV20-1 to TRBJ1-2; D perhaps matches TRBD1 (6 bases). V gave up 3 bases and J gave up 7 bases, with 12 bases separating them. CDR1 is DFQATT and CDR2 is SNEGSKA in the germline V gene (reference sequence). CDR3 length equals 12 residues. The CDR3 spells CSASTGSSGYTF. The CDR3 DNA reads TGCAGTGCTAGTACAGGGTCGAGTGGCTACACCTTC.

CDR3 loop: CASSPPGGLTPLHF. For the CDR3, the DNA is TGTGCCAGCTCACCACCCGGGGGTTTGACACCCCTCCACTTT. The rearrangement joins TRBV18 to TRBJ1-6; a weak D match, TRBD1 (5 bases). V dropped 0 bases and J dropped 11 bases, with 11 bases sitting between them. This CDR3 comprises 14 residues. Per the germline V gene, CDR1 is KGHSH and CDR2 is LQKENI.

This rearrangement joins TRBV18 to TRBJ1-5, with D possibly matching TRBD1 (5 bases). Trimming took off 5 bases at V and 5 bases at J, with 16 bases between the two ends. Per the germline V gene, CDR1 is KGHSH and CDR2 is LQKENI. The CDR3 is made up of 15 amino acids. The CDR3 region has the DNA TGTGCCAGCTCATATCAGGGTGAGCAGCATCAGCCCCAGCATTTT. Its protein product is CASSYQGEQHQPQHF.

This clone was seen more than once but under ten times. This sequence joins TRBV18 and TRBJ1-1; a weak D match, TRBD1 (5 bases). Germline V gene data show CDR1 as KGHSH and CDR2 as LQKENI. V was cut by 3 bases and J by 0 bases, with 14 bases left in between. This CDR3 contains 16 residues. CDR3 residues: CASSPLPGRVNTEAFF. The CDR3 coding sequence is TGTGCCAGCTCACCCCTCCCAGGGCGAGTGAACACTGAAGCTTTCTTT.